Listed below are T cell receptor beta chains from one sample, sequenced in a study of cytomegalovirus exposure and HLA in healthy donors. The method was immunoSEQ multiplex PCR; TCRdb's version includes in-frame clones alone and lacks a portion of them. The data hold fewer than 150,000 clones, with roughly four fifths observed a single time. Sequencing input: PBMCs. These receptors were obtained from a woman aged 45-65 years in good health and CMV-seronegative. The CDR3 runs from the conserved cysteine through the conserved F or W. D genes are given only for firm matches. Not all rows give a size; the values are once, few, many and, for expanded clones, a class.

>-|TRBV6-5|-|TRBJ2-1
CASSGNRASEQFF
TGTGCCAGCAGTGGAAACAGGGCCAGTGAGCAGTTCTTC
>TRBD1|TRBV5-1|-|TRBJ2-6
CASSFGTGGSGANVLTF
TGCGCCAGCAGCTTTGGGACAGGGGGCTCTGGGGCCAACGTCCTGACTTTC
>-|TRBV5-1|-|TRBJ1-6
CASSFRQGTDSPLHF
TGCGCCAGCAGCTTTCGGCAGGGGACGGATTCACCCCTCCACTTT
>-|TRBV19|once|TRBJ1-2
CASSTLAGAYGYTF
TGTGCCAGTAGTACCCTGGCAGGGGCCTATGGCTACACCTTC
>-|TRBV28|-|TRBJ1-2
CASSFDNEPNYGYTF
TGTGCCAGCAGTTTTGATAACGAGCCCAACTATGGCTACACCTTC
>-|TRBV2|-|TRBJ1-1
CASSERRMGQRKNTEAFF
TGTGCCAGCAGTGAAAGGAGGATGGGACAAAGGAAAAACACTGAAGCTTTCTTT
>-|TRBV10-3|-|TRBJ2-1
CAIHDTDHNEQFF
TGTGCCATTCACGACACGGATCACAATGAGCAGTTCTTC
>-|TRBV28|-|TRBJ2-7
CASRGGRTGAGEQYF
TGTGCCAGCAGGGGGGGTCGAACAGGGGCTGGCGAGCAGTACTTC
>-|TRBV19|few|TRBJ1-1
CASMRGGNTEAFF
TGTGCCAGTATGAGGGGAGGTAACACTGAAGCTTTCTTT
>-|TRBV4-1|few|TRBJ1-1
CASSYMVARDTEAFF
TGCGCCAGCAGCTATATGGTAGCCCGTGACACTGAAGCTTTCTTT
>TRBD1|TRBV28|-|TRBJ1-1
CASSLSGGLTEAFF
TGTGCCAGCAGTTTGTCAGGGGGTTTGACTGAAGCTTTCTTT
>-|TRBV7-3|-|TRBJ2-1
CASSLTGGYNEQFF
TGTGCCAGCAGCTTAACTGGCGGCTACAATGAGCAGTTCTTC
>TRBD1|TRBV4-2|-|TRBJ2-3
CASSQGTTGGTDTQYF
TGTGCCAGCAGCCAAGGGACGACAGGGGGGACAGATACGCAGTATTTT
>-|TRBV18|-|TRBJ1-6
CASSPLSRDTNSPLHF
TGTGCCAGCTCACCACTTTCCCGGGACACTAATTCACCCCTCCACTTT
>TRBD2|TRBV30|-|TRBJ2-1
CAWSGRGGRGEQFF
TGTGCCTGGAGTGGGCGGGGGGGCCGAGGTGAGCAGTTCTTC
>TRBD1|TRBV10-2|-|TRBJ1-5
CASRSGQGRFRNQPQHF
TGCGCCAGCAGATCGGGACAGGGAAGGTTCAGGAATCAGCCCCAGCATTTT
>TRBD1|TRBV7-9|once|TRBJ1-2
CASSPIRQGRYSYGYTF
TGTGCCAGCAGCCCGATTAGACAGGGACGGTATTCCTATGGCTACACCTTC
>-|TRBV10-1|-|TRBJ1-1
CASSDQGPLSEAFF
TGCGCCAGCAGTGATCAGGGCCCGCTCAGTGAAGCTTTCTTT
>-|TRBV12-1|-|TRBJ2-7
CASSYIMRFPPYEQYF
TGTGCCAGCAGCTACATTATGCGGTTTCCCCCCTACGAGCAGTACTTC
>-|TRBV6-4|-|TRBJ2-3
CASSDSAGALLTDTQYF
TGTGCCAGCAGTGACTCTGCGGGGGCCTTACTCACAGATACGCAGTATTTT
>-|TRBV28|few|TRBJ1-5
CASRPGHRANNQPQHF
TGTGCCAGCCGTCCCGGCCACAGGGCCAACAATCAGCCCCAGCATTTT
>-|TRBV6-1|-|TRBJ1-6
CASSLQGYNSPLHF
TGTGCCAGCAGCCTACAGGGTTATAATTCACCCCTCCACTTT
>-|TRBV29-1|-|TRBJ1-2
CSVEEGRVYTF
TGCAGCGTTGAAGAGGGCCGTGTCTACACCTTC
>-|TRBV19|-|TRBJ1-1
CASSITGVTEAFF
TGTGCCAGTAGTATTACGGGGGTCACTGAAGCTTTCTTT
>-|TRBV5-5|-|TRBJ1-1
CASSLPGTEAFF
TGTGCCAGCAGCCTGCCAGGGACTGAAGCTTTCTTT
>-|TRBV7-9|-|TRBJ1-3
CASSLSLGNTIYF
TGTGCCAGCAGCTTATCGCTAGGAAACACCATATATTTT
>TRBD1|TRBV25-1|once|TRBJ2-2
CASSALDRGPGELFF
TGTGCCAGCAGTGCACTAGACAGGGGGCCCGGGGAGCTGTTTTTT
>-|TRBV2|-|TRBJ1-5
CASRDKPGQYQPQHF
TGTGCCAGCAGGGATAAACCTGGACAATATCAGCCCCAGCATTTT
>-|TRBV6-6|-|TRBJ1-2
CASIPNFSLAYGYTF
TGTGCCAGCATTCCAAATTTTAGCCTCGCTTATGGCTACACCTTC
>-|TRBV11-2|-|TRBJ2-5
CASNSRGETQYF
TGTGCCAGCAACTCAAGAGGGGAGACCCAGTACTTC
>TRBD1|TRBV5-4|few|TRBJ1-6
CASSLDSTGAGSPLHF
TGTGCCAGCAGCCTAGATTCGACAGGGGCAGGGTCACCCCTCCACTTT